These 19 T cell receptor beta chains were all obtained from the same sample, sequenced in a study of T cells in Graves' hyperthyroidism and ophthalmopathy. It was RNA transcripts that yielded the amplified TCR beta CDR3 regions. Carried out on the TCR CDR3, a first-round RT-PCR used the HTBI primer set. One entry per CDR3 protein results from TCRdb running MiXCR on the multiplex PCR reads. In the table there are about 590,000 distinct CDR3 sequences, 15% to 18% of which are singletons. The source material was blood. These receptors all stem from a woman in her 30s with Graves' hyperthyroidism.

This rearrangement joins TRBV25-1 to TRBJ2-2; D is perhaps TRBD2 (6 bases). The CDR3 is 18 amino acids. Germline V gene sequence: CDR1 MGHDK, CDR2 SYGVNS. The V gene lost 0 bases and the J gene lost 4 bases, with 18 bases spanning the gap. The CDR3 DNA is TGTGCCAGCAGTGAATACGGGGGACCCAGCAGTTTCACCGGGGAGCTGTTTTTT. Translated: CASSEYGGPSSFTGELFF. Full variable domain (remainder filled in from reference TRBV25-1 and TRBJ2-2): EADIYQTPRYLVIGTGKKITLECSQTMGHDKMYWYQQDPGMELHLIHYSYGVNSTEKGDLSSESTVSRIRTEHFPLTLESARPSHTSQYLCASSEYGGPSSFTGELFFGEGSRLTVL.

The sample holds many counts of this clonotype. The chain carries TRBV29-1 and TRBJ2-3, with 7 nucleotides matching TRBD2. Germline V lookup: CDR1 SQVTM, CDR2 ANQGSEA. The trim removed 7 bases at V and 4 bases at J, leaving 17 bases unmatched. The CDR3 runs to 16 residues. The CDR3 loop is CSAGKESGGPADTQYF. CDR3 nucleotides: TGCAGCGCTGGGAAGGAATCGGGGGGTCCGGCAGATACGCAGTATTTT.

The table lists this clonotype with many counts. The chain couples TRBV6-2 or TRBV6-3 to TRBJ2-1, with no clear D. The CDR3 sequence is 13 residues long. Per germline, CDR1 MNHEY and CDR2 SVGEGT. V lost 2 bases and J lost 6, with 8 bases in between. Here the CDR3 DNA reads TGTGCCAGCAGTTACACGTCGGTCAATGAGCAGTTCTTC. Protein sequence: CASSYTSVNEQFF.

This clonotype has ten or more counts. This chain connects TRBV12-3 or TRBV12-4 to TRBJ1-1, with 8 bases identical to TRBD1. V lost 3 bases to trimming and J lost 1 base; unmatched junction nucleotides: 1. The CDR3 has 14 residues. CDR3: CASSFQGANTEAFF. CDR3 bases: TGTGCCAGCAGTTTCCAGGGGGCGAACACTGAAGCTTTCTTT.

Details on this clonotype: A single base separates this from a much larger clone, so it may be a read error. The genes are TRBV12-3 or TRBV12-4 and TRBJ2-7; a possible D gene is TRBD1 (5 bases). The CDR3 sequence is 13 residues long. CDR3 region: CARSLLTAYEQYF. CDR3 in DNA: TGTGCCCGCAGTTTGTTGACAGCGTACGAGCAGTACTTC.

The V call is TRBV4-1, the J call TRBJ2-1; D remains unclear. The CDR3 consists of 16 residues. The V gene lost 6 bases and the J gene lost 0 bases, with 15 bases spanning the gap. Germline V CDR1 and CDR2: MGHRA, YSYEKL. In DNA, the CDR3 is TGCGCCAGCAGACCCCGGACGGAAAGCTCCTACAATGAGCAGTTCTTC. It specifies CASRPRTESSYNEQFF.

Details on this clonotype: It may be a read error: a sequence one base away is much more abundant. V is TRBV6-2 or TRBV6-3 and J is TRBJ2-7; 7 nucleotides match TRBD1. The germline gives CDR1 MNHEY, CDR2 SVGEGT. The CDR3 has 15 amino acids. Here the CDR3 reads CASNPTGYVSYKQYF. Here the CDR3 DNA reads TGTGCCAGCAATCCGACAGGGTACGTCTCCTACAAGCAGTACTTC.

A few counts support this clonotype. Possible read error: a much larger clone is one base away. The chain employs TRBV6-4 and TRBJ2-2; D is uncertain. With 5 bases removed from V and 1 base from J, the gap between germline ends came to 14 bases. CDR3 length: 16 residues. Germline V gene lookup returns CDR1 MRHNA and CDR2 SNTAGT. The CDR3 spells CASSLLRPVNTGELFF. In DNA, the CDR3 is TGTGCCAGCAGTTTGCTTCGTCCAGTGAACACCGGGGAGCTGTTTTTT.

There are a few counts of this clonotype. The CDR3 region has the DNA TGTGCCAGCGCTCCGCTGACTCGCGGGAGCTACGAGCAGTACTTC. Its protein product is CASAPLTRGSYEQYF. This chain links TRBV18 with TRBJ2-7; 7 nucleotides agree with TRBD2. V lost 8 bases to trimming and J lost 3 bases; unmatched junction nucleotides: 13. Germline CDR1 reads KGHSH; CDR2 reads LQKENI. There are 15 residues in the CDR3.

The chain carries TRBV28 and TRBJ2-3; D may be TRBD1 or TRBD2 (6 bases each). V lost 7 bases, J lost 4 bases, and 12 bases lay in between. CDR3 length: 13 amino acids. From germline, CDR1 is MDHEN and CDR2 SYDVKM. The CDR3 region has the DNA TGTGCCAGCACCCTGGGGGGCGCAGATACGCAGTATTTT. This encodes CASTLGGADTQYF.

The CDR3 DNA follows: TGTGCCAGCAGTTTCACGGGGGGATCGGACACCGGGGAGCTGTTTTTT. Its protein is CASSFTGGSDTGELFF. The chain is built from TRBV12-3 or TRBV12-4 and TRBJ2-2, with 7 bases fitting TRBD2. CDR3 size: 16 residues. Trimming removed 3 bases from V and 3 bases from J; junction bases left unmatched: 7.

This clonotype turned up a few times. The chain links TRBV24-1 to TRBJ2-6; TRBD2 is a possible D gene (6 bases). Germline V gives CDR1 KGHDR, CDR2 SFDVKD. The CDR3 sequence is 19 residues long. V lost 2 bases and J lost 0, with 16 bases in between. The CDR3 reads CATSDSGPSGSSGANVLTF. CDR3 nucleotide sequence: TGTGCCACCAGTGATTCTGGGCCAAGCGGGTCCTCTGGGGCCAACGTCCTGACTTTC.

The rearrangement joins TRBV6-1 to TRBJ2-2; 8 bases align to TRBD2. V was clipped by 5 bases and J by 4 bases; unmatched bases: 9. CDR1 MNHNS and CDR2 SASEGT come from the germline V gene. The CDR3 extends over 16 amino acids. The CDR3 DNA reads TGTGCCAGCAGTTACATCGGGAGGGCCGGCACCGGGGAGCTGTTTTTT. Translating gives CASSYIGRAGTGELFF.

This clonotype showed up many times. The genes are TRBV2 and TRBJ1-1; TRBD1 matches 9 bases. CDR1 is SNHLY, CDR2 FYNNEI, per germline. J was trimmed by 5 bases and V by 7 bases; bases with no gene match: 8. CDR3 length: 14 amino acids. Here the CDR3 reads CASKDRGTRTEAFF. DNA of the CDR3: TGTGCCAGCAAGGACAGGGGTACCAGAACTGAAGCTTTCTTT.

The genes are TRBV12-3 or TRBV12-4 and TRBJ2-4; D not certain. The CDR3 consists of 15 residues. V gave up 1 base and J gave up 0 bases, with 7 bases separating them. Written as DNA, the CDR3 is TGTGCCAGCAGTTTAGTTTCGCTAGCCAAAAACATTCAGTACTTC. It encodes CASSLVSLAKNIQYF.

J is TRBJ1-1 and V is TRBV25-1, with D tentatively TRBD1 (6 bases). The CDR3 is made up of 13 amino acids. The ends were cut back, 6 bases at V and 2 bases at J, with 10 bases in the middle. Germline-derived CDR1 and CDR2 are MGHDK and SYGVNS. CDR3 sequence: CASRKTGNTEAFF. The CDR3 DNA reads TGTGCCAGCAGGAAGACAGGAAACACTGAAGCTTTCTTT.

This clonotype appeared many times. The rearrangement joins TRBV18 to TRBJ1-5; TRBD1 matches 7 bases. Germline trimming cut 2 bases from V and 2 bases from J; bases unmatched to any gene: 0. CDR1 is KGHSH, CDR2 LQKENI, per germline. This CDR3 comprises 14 residues. The CDR3 DNA reads TGTGCCAGCTCACCAGACAGGGGCAATCAGCCCCAGCATTTT. Its protein is CASSPDRGNQPQHF.

Comment on this clonotype: A much larger clone sits a single nucleotide away, making a read error possible. J is TRBJ2-7 and V is TRBV5-1; weak D call: TRBD1 (5 bases). The CDR3 is 15 residues long. Per germline, CDR1 SGHRS and CDR2 YFSETQ. CDR3 region: CASSSYSTDNYEQCF. CDR3 DNA: TGCGCCAGCAGCTCCTACTCGACAGATAACTACGAGCAGTGCTTC.

As for this clonotype: The junction and the germline gene differ at one end; a read error may be behind it. The V and J genes are TRBV7-9 and TRBJ2-7, with TRBD2 matching 10 bases. The CDR3 is 15 amino acids. CDR1 is SEHNR, CDR2 FQNEAQ, per germline (reference sequence). This CDR3 is CASSKTSGTSYEQYF. As DNA, the CDR3 is TGCGCCAGCAGCAAAACTAGCGGGACTTCCTACGAGCAGTACTTC.